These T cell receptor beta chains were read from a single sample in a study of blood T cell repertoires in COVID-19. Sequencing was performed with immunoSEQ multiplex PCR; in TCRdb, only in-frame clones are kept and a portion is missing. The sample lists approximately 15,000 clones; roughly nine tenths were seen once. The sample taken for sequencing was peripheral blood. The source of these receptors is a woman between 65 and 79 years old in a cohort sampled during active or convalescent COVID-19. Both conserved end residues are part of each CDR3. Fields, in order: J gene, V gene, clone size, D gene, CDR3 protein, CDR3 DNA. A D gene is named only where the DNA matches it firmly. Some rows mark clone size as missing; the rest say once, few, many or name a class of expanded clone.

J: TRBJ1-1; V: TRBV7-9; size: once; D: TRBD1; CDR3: CASSFPAGTGTMPAFF; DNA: TGTGCCAGCAGCTTCCCCGCGGGGACAGGGACAATGCCAGCTTTCTTT
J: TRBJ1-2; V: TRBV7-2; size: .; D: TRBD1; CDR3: CASSGPGGVGYTF; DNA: TGTGCCAGCAGCGGGCCAGGGGGTGTAGGCTACACCTTC
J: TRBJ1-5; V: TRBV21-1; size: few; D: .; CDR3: CASSTTSRQGGHHSNQPQHF; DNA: TGTGCCAGCAGCACGACTTCCCGACAGGGGGGTCACCATAGCAATCAGCCCCAGCATTTT
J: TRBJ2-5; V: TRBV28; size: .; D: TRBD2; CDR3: CASSSLGLRGVQETQYF; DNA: TGTGCCAGCAGTTCCTTAGGGTTACGGGGGGTCCAAGAGACCCAGTACTTC
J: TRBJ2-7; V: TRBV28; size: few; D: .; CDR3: CASSSRTDFRYEQYF; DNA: TGTGCCAGCAGTTCCCGGACTGATTTTCGCTACGAGCAGTACTTC
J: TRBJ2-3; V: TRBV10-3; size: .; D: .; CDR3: CAISESELAKGADTQYF; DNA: TGTGCCATCAGTGAGTCGGAACTAGCCAAAGGCGCAGATACGCAGTATTTT
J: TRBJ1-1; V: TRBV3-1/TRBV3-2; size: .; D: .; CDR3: CASSQDRKDPAGHGMNTEAFF; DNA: TGTGCCAGCAGCCAAGACCGGAAAGACCCGGCAGGGCATGGGATGAACACTGAAGCTTTCTTT
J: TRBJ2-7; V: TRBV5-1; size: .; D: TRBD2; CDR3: CASSLGLAGGPSSYEQYF; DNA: TGCGCCAGCAGCTTGGGACTAGCGGGGGGTCCCAGTTCCTACGAGCAGTACTTC
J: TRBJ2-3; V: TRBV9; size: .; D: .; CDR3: CASSVVGQASDTQYF; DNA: TGTGCCAGCAGCGTAGTGGGACAAGCTTCAGATACGCAGTATTTT
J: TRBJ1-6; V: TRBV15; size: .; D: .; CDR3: CATSRERSLGSYNSPLHF; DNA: TGTGCCACCAGCAGAGAGCGTTCCCTAGGCTCCTATAATTCACCCCTCCACTTT
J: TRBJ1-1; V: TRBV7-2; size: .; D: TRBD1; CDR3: CASSLTGGRTEAFF; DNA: TGTGCCAGCAGCTTGACAGGGGGGAGAACTGAAGCTTTCTTT
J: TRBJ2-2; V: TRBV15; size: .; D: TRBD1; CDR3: CATSRDGTGGTGELFF; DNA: TGTGCCACCAGCAGAGATGGGACAGGGGGCACCGGGGAGCTGTTTTTT
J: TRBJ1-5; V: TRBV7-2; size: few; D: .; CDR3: CASSYTGSNQPQHF; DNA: TGTGCCAGCAGTTATACAGGTAGCAATCAGCCCCAGCATTTT
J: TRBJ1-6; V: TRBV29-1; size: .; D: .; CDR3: CSVSGGNNSPLHF; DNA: TGCAGCGTTTCCGGGGGGAATAATTCACCCCTCCACTTT
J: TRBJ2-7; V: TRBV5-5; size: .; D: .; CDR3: CASSLGQGSYEQYF; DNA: TGTGCCAGCAGCTTGGGGCAGGGGAGTTACGAGCAGTACTTC
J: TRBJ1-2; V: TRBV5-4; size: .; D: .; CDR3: CASSLYRVNYGYTF; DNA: TGTGCCAGCAGCTTGTACAGGGTTAACTATGGCTACACCTTC
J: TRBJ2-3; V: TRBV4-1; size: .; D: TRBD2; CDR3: CASSQSLTSGVTDTQYF; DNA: TGCGCCAGCAGCCAATCCTTGACTAGCGGGGTCACAGATACGCAGTATTTT
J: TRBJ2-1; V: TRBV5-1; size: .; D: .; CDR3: CASSLASTIRGNEQFF; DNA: TGCGCCAGCAGCTTGGCCAGCACGATACGGGGCAATGAGCAGTTCTTC
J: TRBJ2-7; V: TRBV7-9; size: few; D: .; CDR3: CASSTRQSSYEQYF; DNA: TGTGCCAGCAGCACGCGACAGAGCTCCTACGAGCAGTACTTC
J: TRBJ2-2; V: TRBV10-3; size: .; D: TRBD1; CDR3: CAISEPYRGRNTGELFF; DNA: TGTGCCATCAGTGAGCCATACAGGGGGAGAAACACCGGGGAGCTGTTTTTT
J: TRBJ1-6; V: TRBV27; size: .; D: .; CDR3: CASSTSNSPLHF; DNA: TGTGCCAGCAGCACTAGTAATTCACCCCTCCACTTT
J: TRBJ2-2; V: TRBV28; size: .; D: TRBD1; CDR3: CASRGQGTGELFF; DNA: TGTGCCAGCAGGGGACAGGGGACCGGGGAGCTGTTTTTT
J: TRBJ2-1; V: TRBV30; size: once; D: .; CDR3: CAWIEELAYNEQFF; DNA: TGTGCCTGGATAGAGGAACTAGCTTACAATGAGCAGTTCTTC
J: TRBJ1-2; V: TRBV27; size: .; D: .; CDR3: CASSFSQGGYGYTF; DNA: TGTGCCAGCAGCTTTTCCCAGGGAGGCTATGGCTACACCTTC
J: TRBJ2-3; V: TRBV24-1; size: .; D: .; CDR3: CATSGNRANTDTQYF; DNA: TGTGCCACCAGTGGAAACAGGGCCAACACAGATACGCAGTATTTT
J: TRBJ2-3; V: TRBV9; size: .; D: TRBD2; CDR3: CASSVATKTSGVSDTQYF; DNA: TGTGCCAGCAGCGTAGCTACCAAGACTAGCGGGGTATCAGATACGCAGTATTTT
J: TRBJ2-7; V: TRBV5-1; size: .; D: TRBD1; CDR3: CASSGTGAGYEQYF; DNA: TGCGCCAGCAGCGGGACAGGGGCTGGCTACGAGCAGTACTTC